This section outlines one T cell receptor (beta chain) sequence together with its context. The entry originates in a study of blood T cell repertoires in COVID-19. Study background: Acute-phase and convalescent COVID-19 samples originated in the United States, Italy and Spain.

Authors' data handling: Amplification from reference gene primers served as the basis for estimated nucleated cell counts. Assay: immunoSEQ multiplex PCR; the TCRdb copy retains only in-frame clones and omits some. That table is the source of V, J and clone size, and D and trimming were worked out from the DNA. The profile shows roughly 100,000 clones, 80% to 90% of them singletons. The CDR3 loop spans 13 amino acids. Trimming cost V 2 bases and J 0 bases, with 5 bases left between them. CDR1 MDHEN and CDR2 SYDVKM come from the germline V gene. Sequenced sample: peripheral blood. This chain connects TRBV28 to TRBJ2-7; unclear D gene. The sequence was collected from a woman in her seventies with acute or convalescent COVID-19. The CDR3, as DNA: TGTGCCAGCAGTTTACCGGTCTCCTACGAGCAGTACTTC. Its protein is CASSLPVSYEQYF. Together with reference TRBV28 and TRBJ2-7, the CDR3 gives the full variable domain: DVKVTQSSRYLVKRTGEKVFLECVQDMDHENMFWYRQDPGLGLRLIYFSYDVKMKEKGDIPEGYSVSREKKERFSLILESASTNQTSMYLCASSLPVSYEQYFGPGTRLTVT.